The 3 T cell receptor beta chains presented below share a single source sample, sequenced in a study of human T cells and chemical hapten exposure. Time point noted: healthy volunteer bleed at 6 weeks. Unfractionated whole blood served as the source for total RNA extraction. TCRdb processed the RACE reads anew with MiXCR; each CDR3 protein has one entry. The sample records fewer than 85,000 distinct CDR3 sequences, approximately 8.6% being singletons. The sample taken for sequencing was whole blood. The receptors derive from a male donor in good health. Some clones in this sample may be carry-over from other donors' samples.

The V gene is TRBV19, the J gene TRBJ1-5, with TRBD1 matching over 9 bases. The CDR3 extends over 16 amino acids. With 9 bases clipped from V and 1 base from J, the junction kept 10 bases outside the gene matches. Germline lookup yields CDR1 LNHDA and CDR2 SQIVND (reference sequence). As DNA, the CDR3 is TGTGCCAGCAGCTGGACAGGGGACCCCAGCAATCAGCCCCAGCATTTT. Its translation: CASSWTGDPSNQPQHF.

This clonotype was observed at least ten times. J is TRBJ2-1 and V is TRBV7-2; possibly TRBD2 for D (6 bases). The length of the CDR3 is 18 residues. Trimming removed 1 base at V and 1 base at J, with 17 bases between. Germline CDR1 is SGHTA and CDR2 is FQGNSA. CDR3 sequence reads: CASSLVYRASVSYNEQFF. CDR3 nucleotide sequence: TGTGCCAGCAGCTTAGTGTATCGGGCTAGCGTGTCCTACAATGAGCAGTTCTTC.

CDR3 amino acids: CASLTGGHSGDTQYF. The CDR3 DNA reads as TGTGCCAGCCTCACAGGGGGCCACTCGGGAGATACGCAGTATTTT. V and J are TRBV6-1 and TRBJ2-3; TRBD1 agrees at 9 bases. The germline CDR1 and CDR2 sequences are MNHNS and SASEGT. Germline trimming cut 8 bases from V and 5 bases from J; bases unmatched to any gene: 11. The CDR3 contains 15 residues.